The 13 T cell receptor beta chains given below trace back to one sample, sequenced in a study of PD-1 blockade in classical Hodgkin lymphoma. Libraries were prepared by immunoSEQ multiplex PCR; TCRdb keeps only in-frame clonotypes and omits some of them. The repertoire holds about 50,000 clones, with more than 75% as singletons. Every patient experienced relapse after autologous stem cell transplantation, and brentuximab vedotin exposure varied. Source: peripheral blood mononuclear cells (PBMCs), taken before the second cycle of nivolumab. The source of these receptors is a human donor with classical Hodgkin lymphoma.

The CDR3 DNA follows: TGTGCCAGCAGCCAAGTGGGACTAGCGAGCACAGATACGCAGTATTTT. Translating gives CASSQVGLASTDTQYF. This chain connects TRBV4-2 to TRBJ2-3; 10 bases are a match to TRBD2. V shed 1 base, J shed 0 bases, and the junction held 1 base outside the gene matches. The CDR3 covers 16 residues. In germline, CDR1 is LGHNA, CDR2 YNFKEQ.

V usage is TRBV28 and J usage is TRBJ1-4; TRBD1 is a possible D gene (5 bases). V dropped 4 bases and J dropped 5 bases, with 11 bases sitting between them. The CDR3 runs to 14 residues. The germline gives CDR1 MDHEN, CDR2 SYDVKM. CDR3: CASSWTRRNEKLFF. The CDR3 DNA sequence: TGTGCCAGCAGTTGGACACGTCGGAATGAAAAACTGTTTTTT.

This clone was picked up one time. The gene calls are TRBV6-5 and TRBJ2-7, with D possibly being TRBD1 (6 bases). Looked up from germline, CDR1 is MNHEY and CDR2 is SVGAGI. Trimming removed 7 bases at V and 5 bases at J, with 12 bases between. This CDR3 has 12 amino acids. This chain's CDR3 is CASMGNRDEQYF. The CDR3 DNA reads TGTGCCAGCATGGGAAACAGGGACGAGCAGTACTTC.

This rearrangement joins TRBV5-1 to TRBJ2-5; 9 nucleotides match TRBD2. Trimming at V came to 3 bases and at J to 4 bases, leaving 10 bases not matched to a gene. CDR1 and CDR2 (germline): SGHRS, YFSETQ. CDR3 length: 16 residues. CDR3 region: CASSSVGRGGSETQYF. CDR3 DNA sequence: TGCGCCAGCAGCTCCGTCGGGCGGGGGGGCTCAGAGACCCAGTACTTC.

The rearrangement links TRBV7-3 to TRBJ2-3; the match to TRBD2 covers 9 bases. There are 13 residues in the CDR3. CDR1 is SGHTA and CDR2 is FQGTGA in the germline V gene. The V gene end was trimmed by 6 bases and the J gene end by 8 bases; junction bases not matched to a gene: 6. The CDR3 DNA reads as TGTGCCAGCAGTCTAGGACTAGCGCGTACGCAGTATTTT. It translates to CASSLGLARTQYF.

The genes are TRBV11-2 and TRBJ2-1; perhaps TRBD1 as D (6 bases). The length of the CDR3 is 13 residues. Trimming took off 3 bases at V and 6 bases at J, with 9 bases between the two ends. In germline, CDR1 is SGHAT, CDR2 FQNNGV. CDR3 residues: CASSLGHINEQFF. As DNA, the CDR3 is TGTGCCAGCAGCTTGGGACACATCAATGAGCAGTTCTTC.

The V gene is TRBV28, the J gene TRBJ2-7; 8 bases map to TRBD1. Germline lookup yields CDR1 MDHEN and CDR2 SYDVKM. V gave up 5 bases and J gave up 2 bases; unmatched junction bases: 8. CDR3 length: 15 residues. The CDR3: CASSLPGQVTYEQYF. CDR3 bases: TGTGCCAGCAGTCTCCCGGGACAGGTCACCTACGAGCAGTACTTC.

The chain uses TRBV7-2 and TRBJ1-2; D is possibly TRBD1 (6 bases). This CDR3 is 13 amino acids long. In germline, CDR1 is SGHTA, CDR2 FQGNSA. V lost 1 base and J 6 bases, leaving 9 bases between the germline ends. The CDR3, as DNA: TGTGCCAGCAGCTTAGGGGGGCTAGATGGCTACACCTTC. It specifies CASSLGGLDGYTF.

This sequence joins TRBV6-5 and TRBJ1-2; the D is unclear. Germline V gene data show CDR1 as MNHEY and CDR2 as SVGAGI. CDR3 length equals 13 residues. V was cut by 4 bases and J by 2 bases, with 8 bases left in between. The CDR3 reads CASSLIGNYGYTF. For the CDR3, the DNA is TGTGCCAGCAGTTTGATCGGGAACTATGGCTACACCTTC.

The gene calls are TRBV6-5 and TRBJ1-6; D unresolved. Germline CDR1 MNHEY, CDR2 SVGAGI. The ends were cut back, 3 bases at V and 7 bases at J, with 13 bases in the middle. The CDR3 has 15 amino acids. CDR3: CASSYFTGDNSPLHF. The CDR3 DNA follows: TGTGCCAGCAGTTATTTTACCGGTGACAATTCACCCCTCCACTTT.

The rearrangement uses TRBV13 and TRBJ2-2; TRBD2 matches 10 bases. The V and J ends lost 2 bases and 7 bases, in that order; junction bases with no gene match: 4. There are 15 residues in the CDR3. The germline V gene encodes CDR1 PRHDT and CDR2 FYEKMQ (reference sequence). CDR3 nucleotides: TGTGCCAGCAGCTTACTAGCGGGGGTGATCGGGGAGCTGTTTTTT. It yields the protein CASSLLAGVIGELFF.

DNA of the CDR3: TGCGCCAGCAGCTTGGGGGCCCTTAGCACAGATACGCAGTATTTT. This sequence encodes CASSLGALSTDTQYF. The V and J genes are TRBV5-1 and TRBJ2-3; no reliable D call. CDR1 and CDR2 from the germline V gene are SGHRS and YFSETQ. V was shortened by 0 bases and J by 0 bases, with 8 bases between the two germline ends. The CDR3 totals 15 residues.

The rearrangement uses TRBV6-1 and TRBJ2-5; 9 bases are a match to TRBD1. Germline-derived CDR1 and CDR2 are MNHNS and SASEGT. The CDR3 runs to 13 residues. V dropped 10 bases and J dropped 5; count of bases not matched to a gene: 8. The CDR3 region is CATGTGPLETQYF. DNA of the CDR3: TGTGCCACCGGGACAGGGCCCCTCGAGACCCAGTACTTC.